This TCR beta chain emerged from a study of blood T cell repertoires in COVID-19. Across the whole study: Researchers got acute and convalescent COVID-19 samples from the United States, Italy and Spain.

All enrollees were roughly 18 to 95 years old and from about two dozen US areas. Recovered participants had two consecutive negative NP/OP PCR tests, healthcare professional clearance, or symptom resolution. Per germline, CDR1 SGHTA and CDR2 FQGNSA. The trim removed 0 bases at V and 4 bases at J, leaving 7 bases unmatched. The CDR3 loop spans 16 amino acids. Sequencing used immunoSEQ multiplex PCR; TCRdb keeps in-frame clones, though not all of them. The sample has some 390,000 clones, 80% to 90% seen once; the top ten hold roughly 1.1%. The receptor's source is a man aged 25-40 years who had recovered from COVID-19. The rearrangement links TRBV7-2 to TRBJ2-3; the match to TRBD2 covers 7 bases. Sequencing was performed on PBMCs or T cells enriched from blood (not recorded which). CDR3 amino acids: CASSLAGAGVADTQYF. As DNA, the CDR3 is TGTGCCAGCAGCTTAGCTGGGGCGGGAGTGGCAGATACGCAGTATTTT. The entire variable domain, with the rest obtained from reference TRBV7-2 and TRBJ2-3, is as follows: GAGVSQSPSNKVTEKGKDVELRCDPISGHTALYWYRQSLGQGLEFLIYFQGNSAPDKSGLPSDRFSAERTGGSVSTLTIQRTQQEDSAVYLCASSLAGAGVADTQYFGPGTRLTVL.